Reported below is one T cell receptor beta chain. Its antigen is still unknown. The data belong to a study of response to subunit inactivated influenza vaccine. Using its own MiXCR run on the RT-PCR reads, TCRdb lists one record per CDR3 protein. This table holds roughly 170,000 distinct CDR3 sequences, about 9% found once. Notes on the study in general: Authors suggested that a seasonal influenza vaccination recruits few new T cells each time.

The CDR3 extends over 14 amino acids. Trimming cost V 4 bases and J 5 bases; bases outside gene matches: 6. The sample was non-naive T cells sorted from PBMCs, taken on the day of vaccination. The TCR sequence derives from a man over 45 who received an inactivated influenza vaccine. V is TRBV12-3 or TRBV12-4 and J is TRBJ2-5, with 8 nucleotides matching TRBD1. CDR3 amino acids: CASSYGTGAETQYF. The CDR3 bases are TGTGCCAGCAGTTATGGGACAGGCGCCGAGACCCAGTACTTC.